This TCR beta chain was documented in a study of T-cell memory formation after mild COVID-19. Study details: TCR clustering was largely donor specific. General study findings and limits: A second wave expanding day 15 to 37 was CD4+-biased; contracting clones were balanced. The CD4+ clones that contracted clustered mainly within CM and EM, and the CD8+ clones concentrated in EMRA.

Amplification by 5'RACE using constant-segment primers produced TCR alpha and TCR beta cDNA libraries that carried sample barcodes and UMIs. From the 5' RACE reads, TCRdb called clonotypes with MiXCR, one entry per CDR3 protein. This table has nearly 350,000 distinct CDR3 sequences, around 13% appearing once. Concerning this clonotype: Its antigen is undetermined.

Sequenced sample: PBMCs or a T cell subset sorted from them (not recorded which). The source is a man between 18 and 29 years old who had mild COVID-19 (a few samples of this study predate the infection). Cell type and time point are not known.

The CDR3 spells CASSYRFNEQFF. The CDR3 nucleotides are TGTGCCAGCAGCTACCGTTTCAATGAGCAGTTCTTC. This chain uses TRBV7-9 with TRBJ2-1; no firm D call. With 4 bases removed from V and 6 bases from J, the gap between germline ends came to 7 bases. The CDR3 covers 12 residues. The V gene's germline CDR1 is SEHNR and CDR2 FQNEAQ (reference sequence).